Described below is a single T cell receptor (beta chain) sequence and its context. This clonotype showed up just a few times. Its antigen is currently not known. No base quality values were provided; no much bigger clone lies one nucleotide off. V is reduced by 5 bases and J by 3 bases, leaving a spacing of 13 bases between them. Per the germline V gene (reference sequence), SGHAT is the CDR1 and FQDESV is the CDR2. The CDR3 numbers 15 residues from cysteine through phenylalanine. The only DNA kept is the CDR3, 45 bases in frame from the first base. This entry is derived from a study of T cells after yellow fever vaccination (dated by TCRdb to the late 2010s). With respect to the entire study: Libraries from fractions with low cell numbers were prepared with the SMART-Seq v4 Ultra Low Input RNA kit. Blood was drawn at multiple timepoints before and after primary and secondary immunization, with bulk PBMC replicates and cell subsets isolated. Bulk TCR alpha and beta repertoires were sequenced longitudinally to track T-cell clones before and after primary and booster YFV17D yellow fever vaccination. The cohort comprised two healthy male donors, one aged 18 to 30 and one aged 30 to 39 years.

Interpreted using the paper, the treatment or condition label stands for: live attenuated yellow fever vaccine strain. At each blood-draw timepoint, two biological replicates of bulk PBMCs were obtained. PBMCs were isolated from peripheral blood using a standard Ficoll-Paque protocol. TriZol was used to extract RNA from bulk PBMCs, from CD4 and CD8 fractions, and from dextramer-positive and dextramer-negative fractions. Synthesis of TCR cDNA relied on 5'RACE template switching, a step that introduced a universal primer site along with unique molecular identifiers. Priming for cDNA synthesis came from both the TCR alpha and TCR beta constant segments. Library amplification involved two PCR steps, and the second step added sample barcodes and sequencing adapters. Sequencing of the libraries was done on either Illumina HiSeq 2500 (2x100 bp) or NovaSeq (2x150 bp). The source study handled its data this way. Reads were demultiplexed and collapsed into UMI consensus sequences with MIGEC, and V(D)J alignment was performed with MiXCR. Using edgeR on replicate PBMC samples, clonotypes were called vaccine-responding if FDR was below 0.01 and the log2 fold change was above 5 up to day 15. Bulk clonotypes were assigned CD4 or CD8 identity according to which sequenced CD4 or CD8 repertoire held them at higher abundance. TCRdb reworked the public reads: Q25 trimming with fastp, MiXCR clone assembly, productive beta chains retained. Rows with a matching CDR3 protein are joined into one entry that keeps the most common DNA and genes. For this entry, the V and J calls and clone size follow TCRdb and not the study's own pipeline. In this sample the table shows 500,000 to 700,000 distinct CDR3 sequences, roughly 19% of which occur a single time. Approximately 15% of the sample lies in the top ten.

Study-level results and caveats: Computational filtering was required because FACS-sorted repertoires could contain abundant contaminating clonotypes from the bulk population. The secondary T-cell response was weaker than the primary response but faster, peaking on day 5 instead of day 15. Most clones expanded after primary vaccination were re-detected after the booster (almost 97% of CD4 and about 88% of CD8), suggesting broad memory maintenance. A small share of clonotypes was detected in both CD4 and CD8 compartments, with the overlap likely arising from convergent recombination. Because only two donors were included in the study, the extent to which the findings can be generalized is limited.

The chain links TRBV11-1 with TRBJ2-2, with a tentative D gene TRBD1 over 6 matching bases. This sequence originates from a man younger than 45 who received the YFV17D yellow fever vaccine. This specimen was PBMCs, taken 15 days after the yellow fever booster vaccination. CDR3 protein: CASSTQTGYTGELFF. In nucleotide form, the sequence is TGTGCCAGCAGCACCCAGACAGGCTACACCGGGGAGCTGTTTTTT. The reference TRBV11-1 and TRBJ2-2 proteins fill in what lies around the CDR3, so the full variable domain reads EAEVAQSPRYKITEKSQAVAFWCDPISGHATLYWYRQILGQGPELLVQFQDESVVDDSQLPKDRFSAERLKGVDSTLKIQPAELGDSAMYLCASSTQTGYTGELFFGEGSRLTVL.